This T cell receptor beta chain appears in the sequencing data of a study of T cell repertoires in cytomegalovirus infection (dated by TCRdb to between 2018 and 2020). Regarding the research as a whole: Donor HLA type was relevant to the analysis, as public TCR beta signatures indicated carriage of CMV infection together with the matching HLA type. Overall study results and their limits: In both this cohort and an independent roughly 350-donor cohort, the cumulative frequency of public TCR beta family members distinguished carriers of CMV infection plus the relevant HLA type. The ex vivo response was dominated by HLA-C-restricted CMV-specific TCR beta clonotypes, and the single most frequent clonotype in two of eight donors was supplied by these HLA-C-restricted clonotypes.

Sequencing took place on an Illumina HiSeq 1500. The raw public data were reprocessed by TCRdb itself: fastp quality trimming at Q25, MiXCR clonotype calling, in-frame beta chains only. Every distinct CDR3 protein forms one entry, paired with its most common genes and DNA. The sample has roughly 77,000 distinct CDR3 sequences on record, 4% of them singletons. The ten largest make up 20% to 25% of the sample. This clonotype has a count of ten or more. No cognate antigen has been identified for it. It has no much larger one-base neighbor in the sample; base qualities were not kept. Including cysteine and phenylalanine, the CDR3 has 14 amino acids. Only the CDR3 DNA stays, 42 bases, in frame from base 1. The junction shows trimming of 5 bases on V and 2 bases on J, plus 10 bases between the germline ends. CDR1 and CDR2 were assigned from the germline V gene as SGHTA and FQGNSA.

The receptor chain draws on TRBV7-2 and TRBJ1-5; the D gene identity is not certain. Input material: PBMCs. The TCR originated in a human donor in good health (CMV status not recorded). Some clones in this sample may be carry-over from other donors' samples. The DNA reads as follows: TGTGCCAGCAGCATGGACGGACGCAATCAGCCCCAGCATTTT. Its amino acids are CASSMDGRNQPQHF.